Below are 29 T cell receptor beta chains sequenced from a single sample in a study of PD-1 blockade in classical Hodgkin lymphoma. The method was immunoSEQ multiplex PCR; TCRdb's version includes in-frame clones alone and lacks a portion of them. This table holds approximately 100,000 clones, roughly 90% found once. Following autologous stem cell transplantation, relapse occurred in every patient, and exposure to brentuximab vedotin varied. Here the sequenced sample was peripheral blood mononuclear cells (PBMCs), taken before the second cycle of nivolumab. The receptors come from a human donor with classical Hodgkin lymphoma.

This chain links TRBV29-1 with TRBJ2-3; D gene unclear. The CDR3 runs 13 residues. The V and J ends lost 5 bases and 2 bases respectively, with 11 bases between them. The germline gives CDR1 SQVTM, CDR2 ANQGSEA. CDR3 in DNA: TGCAGCGTTCGTCAGGTGAACACAGATACGCAGTATTTT. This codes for CSVRQVNTDTQYF.

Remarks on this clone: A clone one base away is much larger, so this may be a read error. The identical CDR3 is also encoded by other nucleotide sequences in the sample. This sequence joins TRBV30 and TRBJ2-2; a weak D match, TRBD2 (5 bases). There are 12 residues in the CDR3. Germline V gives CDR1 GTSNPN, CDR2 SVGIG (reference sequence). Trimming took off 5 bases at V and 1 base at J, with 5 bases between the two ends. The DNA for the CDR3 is TGTGCCTGGGGACTGAACACCGGGGAGCTGTTTTTT. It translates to CAWGLNTGELFF.

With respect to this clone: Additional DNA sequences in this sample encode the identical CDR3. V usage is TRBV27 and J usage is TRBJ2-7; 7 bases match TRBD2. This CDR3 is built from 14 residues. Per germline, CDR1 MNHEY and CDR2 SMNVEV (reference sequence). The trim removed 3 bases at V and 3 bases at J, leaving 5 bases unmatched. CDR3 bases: TGTGCCAGCAGTTTCAGCGGGGAACACTACGAGCAGTACTTC. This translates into CASSFSGEHYEQYF.

DNA for the CDR3: TGTGCCAGCAGCTTAGACAGGGTACAAGGTGCAGATGGTTATCAGCCCCAGCATTTT. It specifies CASSLDRVQGADGYQPQHF. J is TRBJ1-5 and V is TRBV7-9; D might be TRBD1 (6 bases). Germline CDR1 SEHNR, CDR2 FQNEAQ (reference sequence). Between the trimmed V and J ends, which lost 1 base and 5 bases, there was a span of 24 bases. The CDR3 runs 19 residues.

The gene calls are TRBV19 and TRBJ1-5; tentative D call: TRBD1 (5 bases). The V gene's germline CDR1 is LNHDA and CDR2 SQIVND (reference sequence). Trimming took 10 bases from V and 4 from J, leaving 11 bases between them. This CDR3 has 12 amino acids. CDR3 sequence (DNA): TGTGCCACCACGGGACGGAATCAGCCCCAGCATTTT. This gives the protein CATTGRNQPQHF.

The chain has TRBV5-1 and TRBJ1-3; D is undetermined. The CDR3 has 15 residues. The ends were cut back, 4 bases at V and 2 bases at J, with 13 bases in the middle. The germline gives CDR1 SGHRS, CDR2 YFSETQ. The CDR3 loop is CASSREPSTGNTIYF. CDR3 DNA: TGCGCCAGCAGCAGAGAGCCTTCGACTGGAAACACCATATATTTT.

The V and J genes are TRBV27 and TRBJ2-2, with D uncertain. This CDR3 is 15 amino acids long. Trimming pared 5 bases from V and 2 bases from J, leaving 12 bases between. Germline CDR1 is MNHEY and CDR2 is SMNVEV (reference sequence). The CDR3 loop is CASSIRTANTGELFF. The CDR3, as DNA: TGTGCCAGCAGTATCCGGACGGCTAACACCGGGGAGCTGTTTTTT.

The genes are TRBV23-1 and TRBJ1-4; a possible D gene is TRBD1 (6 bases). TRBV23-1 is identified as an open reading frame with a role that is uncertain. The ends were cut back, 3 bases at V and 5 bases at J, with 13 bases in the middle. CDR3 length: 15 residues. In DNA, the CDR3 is TGCGCCAGCAGTCAGTCTACAGGGCCGAATGAAAAACTGTTTTTT. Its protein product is CASSQSTGPNEKLFF.

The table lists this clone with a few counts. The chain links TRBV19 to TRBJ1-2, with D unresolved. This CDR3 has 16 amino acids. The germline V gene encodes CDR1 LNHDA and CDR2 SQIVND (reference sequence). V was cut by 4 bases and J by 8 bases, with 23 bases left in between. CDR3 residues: CASSNRRVMAERGYTF. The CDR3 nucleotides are TGTGCCAGTAGTAATCGACGGGTAATGGCAGAACGCGGCTACACCTTC.

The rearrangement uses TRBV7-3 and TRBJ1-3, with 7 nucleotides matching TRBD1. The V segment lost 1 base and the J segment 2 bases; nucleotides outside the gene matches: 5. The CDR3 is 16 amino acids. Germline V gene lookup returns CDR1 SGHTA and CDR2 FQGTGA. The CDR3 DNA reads TGTGCCAGCAGCTTAAACCACGGGACAGCTGGAAACACCATATATTTT. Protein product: CASSLNHGTAGNTIYF.

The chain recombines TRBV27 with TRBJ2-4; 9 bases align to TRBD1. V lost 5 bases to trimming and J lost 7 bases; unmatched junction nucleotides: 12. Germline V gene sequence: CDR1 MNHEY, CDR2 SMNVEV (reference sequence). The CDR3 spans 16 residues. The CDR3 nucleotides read TGTGCCAGCAGTCTAACAGGGGGCGGCGAAAGGAACATTCAGTACTTC. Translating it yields CASSLTGGGERNIQYF.

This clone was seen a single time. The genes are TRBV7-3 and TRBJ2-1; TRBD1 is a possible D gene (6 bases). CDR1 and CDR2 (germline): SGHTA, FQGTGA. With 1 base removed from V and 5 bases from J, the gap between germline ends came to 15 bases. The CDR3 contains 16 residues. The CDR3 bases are TGTGCCAGCAGCTTAATTGGGACAAGAGGTAACAATGAGCAGTTCTTC. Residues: CASSLIGTRGNNEQFF.

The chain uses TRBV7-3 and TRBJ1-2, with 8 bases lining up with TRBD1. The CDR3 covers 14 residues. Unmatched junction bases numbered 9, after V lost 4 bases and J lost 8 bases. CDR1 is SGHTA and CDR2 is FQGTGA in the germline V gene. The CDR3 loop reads CASSSHDRGHGYTF. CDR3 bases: TGTGCCAGCAGCTCCCACGACAGGGGACACGGCTACACCTTC.

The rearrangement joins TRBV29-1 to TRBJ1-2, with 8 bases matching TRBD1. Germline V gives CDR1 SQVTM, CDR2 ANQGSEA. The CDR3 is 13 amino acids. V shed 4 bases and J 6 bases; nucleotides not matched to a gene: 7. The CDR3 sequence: CSVAPQGVNGYTF. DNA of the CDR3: TGCAGCGTTGCCCCACAGGGGGTAAATGGCTACACCTTC.

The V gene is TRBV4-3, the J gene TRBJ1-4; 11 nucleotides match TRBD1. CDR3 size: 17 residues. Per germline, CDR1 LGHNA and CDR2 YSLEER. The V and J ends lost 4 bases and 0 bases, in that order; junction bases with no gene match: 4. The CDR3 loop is CASSPPGQGATNEKLFF. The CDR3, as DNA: TGCGCCAGCAGCCCACCGGGACAGGGGGCAACTAATGAAAAACTGTTTTTT.

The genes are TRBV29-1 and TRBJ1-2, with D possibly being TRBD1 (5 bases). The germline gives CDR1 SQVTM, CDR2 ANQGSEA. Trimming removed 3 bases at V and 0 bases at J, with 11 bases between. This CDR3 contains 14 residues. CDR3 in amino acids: CSVEGLTANYGYTF. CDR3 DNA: TGCAGCGTTGAGGGACTCACAGCTAACTATGGCTACACCTTC.

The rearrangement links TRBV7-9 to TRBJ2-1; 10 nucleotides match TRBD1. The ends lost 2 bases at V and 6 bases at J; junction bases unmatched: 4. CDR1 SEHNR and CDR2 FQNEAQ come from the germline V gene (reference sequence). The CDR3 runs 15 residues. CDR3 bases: TGTGCCAGCAGCTTAAGACAGGGGGCTCGCAATGAGCAGTTCTTC. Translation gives CASSLRQGARNEQFF.

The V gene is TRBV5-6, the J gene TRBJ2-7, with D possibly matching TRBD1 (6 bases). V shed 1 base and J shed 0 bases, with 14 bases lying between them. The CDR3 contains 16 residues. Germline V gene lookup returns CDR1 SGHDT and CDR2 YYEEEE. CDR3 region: CASSLSLGALSYEQYF. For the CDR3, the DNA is TGTGCCAGCAGCTTGTCTCTGGGGGCCCTCTCCTACGAGCAGTACTTC.

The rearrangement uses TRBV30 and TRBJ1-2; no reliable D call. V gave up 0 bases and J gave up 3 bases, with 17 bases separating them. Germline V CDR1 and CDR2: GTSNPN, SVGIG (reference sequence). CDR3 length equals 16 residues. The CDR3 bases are TGTGCCTGGAGTGTACTCAGGACCTCCAGAGACTATGGCTACACCTTC. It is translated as CAWSVLRTSRDYGYTF.

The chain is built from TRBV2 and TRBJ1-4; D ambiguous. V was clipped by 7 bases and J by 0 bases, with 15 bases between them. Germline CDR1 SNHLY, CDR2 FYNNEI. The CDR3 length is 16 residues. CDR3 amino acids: CASTARELSTNEKLFF. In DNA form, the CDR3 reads TGTGCCAGCACCGCCCGGGAACTATCAACTAATGAAAAACTGTTTTTT.

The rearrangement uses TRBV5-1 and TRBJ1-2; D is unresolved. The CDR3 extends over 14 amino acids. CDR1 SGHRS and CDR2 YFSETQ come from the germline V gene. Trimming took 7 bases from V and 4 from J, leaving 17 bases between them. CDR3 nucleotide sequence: TGCGCCAGCTCTCCCCCAGAAGTGGTCTATGGCTACACCTTC. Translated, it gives CASSPPEVVYGYTF.

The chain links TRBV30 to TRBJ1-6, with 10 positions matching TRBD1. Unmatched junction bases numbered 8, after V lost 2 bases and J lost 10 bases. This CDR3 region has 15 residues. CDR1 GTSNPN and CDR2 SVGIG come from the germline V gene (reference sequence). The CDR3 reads CAWSPRDRGGSPLHF. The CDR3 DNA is TGTGCCTGGAGTCCCCGGGACAGGGGTGGATCACCCCTCCACTTT.

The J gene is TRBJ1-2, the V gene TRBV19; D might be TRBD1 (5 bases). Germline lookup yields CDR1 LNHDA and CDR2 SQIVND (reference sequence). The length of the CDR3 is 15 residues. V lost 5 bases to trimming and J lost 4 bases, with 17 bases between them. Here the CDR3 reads CASSSPRDGPYGYTF. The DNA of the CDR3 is TGTGCCAGTAGTTCCCCCCGGGACGGCCCCTATGGCTACACCTTC.

The CDR3 sequence is CASSPWGQGFGNSPLHF. The CDR3 DNA is TGCGCCAGCAGCCCATGGGGACAGGGGTTTGGTAATTCACCCCTCCACTTT. The chain combines TRBV4-3 with TRBJ1-6, with TRBD1 matching over 10 bases. CDR3 size: 17 residues. The ends lost 4 bases at V and 6 bases at J; junction bases unmatched: 9. The germline gives CDR1 LGHNA, CDR2 YSLEER.

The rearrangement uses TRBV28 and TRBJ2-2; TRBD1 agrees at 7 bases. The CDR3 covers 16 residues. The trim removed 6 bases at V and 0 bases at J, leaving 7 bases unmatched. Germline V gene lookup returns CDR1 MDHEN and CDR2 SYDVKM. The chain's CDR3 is CASRADRVPNTGELFF. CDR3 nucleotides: TGTGCCAGCAGAGCCGACAGGGTACCGAACACCGGGGAGCTGTTTTTT.

As DNA, the CDR3 is TGTGCCAGCAGTTACCCGGGAGGGGTAACTGGAAACACCATATATTTT. Translated: CASSYPGGVTGNTIYF. The genes are TRBV28 and TRBJ1-3; D perhaps matches TRBD1 (5 bases). The CDR3 is 16 amino acids. Per germline, CDR1 MDHEN and CDR2 SYDVKM. The ends were cut back, 4 bases at V and 2 bases at J, with 15 bases in the middle.

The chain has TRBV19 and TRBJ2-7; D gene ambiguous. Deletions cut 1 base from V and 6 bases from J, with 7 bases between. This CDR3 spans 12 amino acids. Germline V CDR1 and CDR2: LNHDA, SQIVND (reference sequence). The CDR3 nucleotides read TGTGCCAGTAGTATAGGGCGGTCCGAGCAGTACTTC. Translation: CASSIGRSEQYF.

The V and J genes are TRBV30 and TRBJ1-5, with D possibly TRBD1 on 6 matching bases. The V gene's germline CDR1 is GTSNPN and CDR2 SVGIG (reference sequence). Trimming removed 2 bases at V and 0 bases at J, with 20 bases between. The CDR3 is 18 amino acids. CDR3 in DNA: TGTGCCTGGAGTAGACCCAGGGGTTGGGTAAATAGCAATCAGCCCCAGCATTTT. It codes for CAWSRPRGWVNSNQPQHF.

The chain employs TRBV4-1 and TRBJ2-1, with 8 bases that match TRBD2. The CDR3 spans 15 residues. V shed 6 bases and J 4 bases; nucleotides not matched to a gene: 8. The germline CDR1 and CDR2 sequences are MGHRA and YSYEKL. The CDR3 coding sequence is TGCGCCAGCAGACTTAAGCGGGGGAGGTACAATGAGCAGTTCTTC. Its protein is CASRLKRGRYNEQFF.